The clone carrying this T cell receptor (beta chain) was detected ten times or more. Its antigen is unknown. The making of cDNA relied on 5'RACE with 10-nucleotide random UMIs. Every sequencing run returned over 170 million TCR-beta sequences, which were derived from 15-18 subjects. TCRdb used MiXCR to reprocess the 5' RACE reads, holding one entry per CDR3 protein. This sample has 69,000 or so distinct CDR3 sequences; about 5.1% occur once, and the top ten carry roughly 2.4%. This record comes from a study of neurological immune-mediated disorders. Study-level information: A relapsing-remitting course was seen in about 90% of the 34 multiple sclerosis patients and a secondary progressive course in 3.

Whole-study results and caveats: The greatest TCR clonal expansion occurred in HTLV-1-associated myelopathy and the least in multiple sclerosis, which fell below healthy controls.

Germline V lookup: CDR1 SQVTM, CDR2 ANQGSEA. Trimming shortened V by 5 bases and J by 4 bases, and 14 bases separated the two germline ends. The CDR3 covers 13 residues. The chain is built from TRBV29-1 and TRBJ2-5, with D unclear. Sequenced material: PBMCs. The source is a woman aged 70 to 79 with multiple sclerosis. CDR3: CSVPSGAAETQYF. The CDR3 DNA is TGCAGCGTTCCTTCGGGCGCGGCAGAGACCCAGTACTTC.